The entry below describes one T cell receptor beta chain. Germline CDR1 reads LGHNA; CDR2 reads YNFKEQ. Trimming at V came to 5 bases and at J to 4 bases, leaving 5 bases not matched to a gene. The CDR3 totals 16 residues. Donation came from healthy Caucasian individuals in Russia who were aged roughly 6 to 95. The entry originates in a study of blood T cells in healthy people across ages. Next came a second PCR, run for about 7 to 12 cycles, which used a sample-barcoded 5' primer along with a J-beta primer mix. TCRdb re-derived calls from the 5' RACE reads in MiXCR, one entry per CDR3 protein. The sample yields roughly 680,000 distinct CDR3 sequences, more than 40% seen once.

This clonotype was obtained from a woman aged 55-69 years in good health. The chain recombines TRBV4-2 with TRBJ2-1, with 13 positions matching TRBD2. The sequencing sample was made of blood. CDR3 nucleotides: TGTGCCAGCAGCTTCGGGACTAGCGGGATATACAATGAGCAGTTCTTC. Amino acid sequence: CASSFGTSGIYNEQFF.